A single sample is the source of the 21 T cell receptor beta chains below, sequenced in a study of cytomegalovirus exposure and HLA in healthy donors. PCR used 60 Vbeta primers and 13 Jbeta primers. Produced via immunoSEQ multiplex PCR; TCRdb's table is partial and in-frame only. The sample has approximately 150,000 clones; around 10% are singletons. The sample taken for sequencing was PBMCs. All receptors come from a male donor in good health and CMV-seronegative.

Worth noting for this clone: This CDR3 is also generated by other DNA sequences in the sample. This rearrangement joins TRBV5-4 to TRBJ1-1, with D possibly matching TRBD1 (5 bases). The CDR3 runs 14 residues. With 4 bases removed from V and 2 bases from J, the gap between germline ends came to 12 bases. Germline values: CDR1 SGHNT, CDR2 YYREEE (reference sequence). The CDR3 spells CASSPGGGNTEAFF. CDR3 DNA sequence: TGTGCCAGCAGCCCGGGGGGGGGAAACACTGAAGCTTTCTTT.

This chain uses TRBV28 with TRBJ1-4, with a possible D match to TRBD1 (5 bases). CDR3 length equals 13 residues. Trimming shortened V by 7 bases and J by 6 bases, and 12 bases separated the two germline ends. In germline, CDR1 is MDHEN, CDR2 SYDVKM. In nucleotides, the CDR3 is TGTGCCAGCATTACGGGGGGGGATGAAAAACTGTTTTTT. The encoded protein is CASITGGDEKLFF.

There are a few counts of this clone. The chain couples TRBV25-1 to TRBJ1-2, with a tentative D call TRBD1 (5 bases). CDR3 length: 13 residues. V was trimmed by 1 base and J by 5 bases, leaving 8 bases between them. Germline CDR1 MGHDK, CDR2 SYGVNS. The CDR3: CASSESRDYGYTF. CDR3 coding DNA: TGTGCCAGCAGTGAATCCAGGGATTATGGCTACACCTTC.

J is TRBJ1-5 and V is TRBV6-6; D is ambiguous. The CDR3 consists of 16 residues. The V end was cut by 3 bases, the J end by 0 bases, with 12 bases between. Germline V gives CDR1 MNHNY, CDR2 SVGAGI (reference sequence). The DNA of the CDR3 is TGTGCCAGCAGTTATTCCGACTATTATAGCAATCAGCCCCAGCATTTT. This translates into CASSYSDYYSNQPQHF.

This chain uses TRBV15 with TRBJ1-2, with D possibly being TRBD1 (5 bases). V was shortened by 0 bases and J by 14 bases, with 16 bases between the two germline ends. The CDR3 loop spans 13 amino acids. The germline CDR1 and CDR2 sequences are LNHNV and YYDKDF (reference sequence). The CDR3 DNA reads TGTGCCACCAGCAGAGATATAAGTGGGGGACTAACCTTC. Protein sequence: CATSRDISGGLTF.

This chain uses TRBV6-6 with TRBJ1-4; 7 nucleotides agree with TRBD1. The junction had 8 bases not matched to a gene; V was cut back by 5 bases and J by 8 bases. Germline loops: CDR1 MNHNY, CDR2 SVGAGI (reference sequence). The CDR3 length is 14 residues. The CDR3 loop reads CASSGNRGREKLFF. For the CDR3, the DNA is TGTGCCAGCAGTGGAAACAGGGGACGGGAAAAACTGTTTTTT.

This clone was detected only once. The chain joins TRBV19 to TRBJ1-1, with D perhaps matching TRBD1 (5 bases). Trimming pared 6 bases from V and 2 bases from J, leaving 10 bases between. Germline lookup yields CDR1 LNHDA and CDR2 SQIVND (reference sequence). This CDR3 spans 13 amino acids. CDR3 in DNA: TGTGCCAGTAGCTGGGGCGACAACACTGAAGCTTTCTTT. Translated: CASSWGDNTEAFF.

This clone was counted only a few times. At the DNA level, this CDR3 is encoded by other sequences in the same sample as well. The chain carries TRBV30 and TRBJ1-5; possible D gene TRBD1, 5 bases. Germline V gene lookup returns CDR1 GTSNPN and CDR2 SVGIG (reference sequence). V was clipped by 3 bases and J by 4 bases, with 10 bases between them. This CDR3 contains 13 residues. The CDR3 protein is CAWSAGPNQPQHF. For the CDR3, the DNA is TGTGCCTGGAGCGCAGGGCCAAATCAGCCCCAGCATTTT.

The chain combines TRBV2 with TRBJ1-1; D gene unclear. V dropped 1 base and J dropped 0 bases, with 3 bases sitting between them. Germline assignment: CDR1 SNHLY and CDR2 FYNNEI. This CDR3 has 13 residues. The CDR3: CASSEGLNTEAFF. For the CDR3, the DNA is TGTGCCAGCAGTGAAGGGCTGAACACTGAAGCTTTCTTT.

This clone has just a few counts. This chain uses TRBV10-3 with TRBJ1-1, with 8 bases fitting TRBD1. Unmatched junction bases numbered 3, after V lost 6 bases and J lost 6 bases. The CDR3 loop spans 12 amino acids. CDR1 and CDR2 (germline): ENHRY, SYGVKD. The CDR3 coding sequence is TGTGCCATCAGGGACAGGGAGGCTGAAGCTTTCTTT. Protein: CAIRDREAEAFF.

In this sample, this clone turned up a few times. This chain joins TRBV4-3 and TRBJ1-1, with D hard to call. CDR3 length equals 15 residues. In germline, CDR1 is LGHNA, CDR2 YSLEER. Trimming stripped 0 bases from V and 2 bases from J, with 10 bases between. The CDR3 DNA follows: TGCGCCAGCAGCCAAGACTCGGGTAGAAACACTGAAGCTTTCTTT. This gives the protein CASSQDSGRNTEAFF.

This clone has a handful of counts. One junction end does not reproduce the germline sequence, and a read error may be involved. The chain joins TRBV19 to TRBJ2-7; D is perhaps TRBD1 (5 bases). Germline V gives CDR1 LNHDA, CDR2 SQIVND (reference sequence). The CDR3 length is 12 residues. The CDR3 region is CASKGSGYEQYF. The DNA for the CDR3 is TGTGCAAGTAAGGGGTCCGGCTACGAGCAGTACTTC.

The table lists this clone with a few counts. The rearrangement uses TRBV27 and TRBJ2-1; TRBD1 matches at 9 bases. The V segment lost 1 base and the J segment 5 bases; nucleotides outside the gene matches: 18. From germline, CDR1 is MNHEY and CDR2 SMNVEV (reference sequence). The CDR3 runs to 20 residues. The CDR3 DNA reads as TGTGCCAGCAGTTTATGGGGGACAGGGTTCTCAACGGGCCCGGACAATGAGCAGTTCTTC. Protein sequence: CASSLWGTGFSTGPDNEQFF.

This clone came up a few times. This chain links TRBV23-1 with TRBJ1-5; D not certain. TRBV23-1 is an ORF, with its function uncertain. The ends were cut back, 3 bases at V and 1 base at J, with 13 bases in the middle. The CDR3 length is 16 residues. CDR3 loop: CASSHRGRRSNQPQHF. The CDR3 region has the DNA TGCGCCAGCAGTCATCGGGGTCGGAGGAGCAATCAGCCCCAGCATTTT.

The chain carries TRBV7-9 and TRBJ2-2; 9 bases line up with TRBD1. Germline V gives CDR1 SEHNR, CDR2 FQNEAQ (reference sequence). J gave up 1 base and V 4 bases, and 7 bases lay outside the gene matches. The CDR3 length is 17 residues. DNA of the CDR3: TGTGCCAGCAGCTGGGGACAGGGAGGGATGAACACCGGGGAGCTGTTTTTT. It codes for CASSWGQGGMNTGELFF.

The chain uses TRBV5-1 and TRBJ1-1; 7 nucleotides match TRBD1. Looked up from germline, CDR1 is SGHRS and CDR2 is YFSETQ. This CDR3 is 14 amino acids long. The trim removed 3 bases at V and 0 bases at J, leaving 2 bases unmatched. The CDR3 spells CASSSGQMNTEAFF. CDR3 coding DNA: TGCGCCAGCAGCTCGGGACAGATGAACACTGAAGCTTTCTTT.

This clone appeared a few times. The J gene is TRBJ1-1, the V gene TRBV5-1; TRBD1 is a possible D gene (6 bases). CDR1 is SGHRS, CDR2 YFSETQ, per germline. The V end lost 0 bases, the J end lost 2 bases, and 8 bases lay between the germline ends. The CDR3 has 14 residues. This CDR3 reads CASSLDRENTEAFF. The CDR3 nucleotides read TGCGCCAGCAGCTTGGACAGGGAAAACACTGAAGCTTTCTTT.

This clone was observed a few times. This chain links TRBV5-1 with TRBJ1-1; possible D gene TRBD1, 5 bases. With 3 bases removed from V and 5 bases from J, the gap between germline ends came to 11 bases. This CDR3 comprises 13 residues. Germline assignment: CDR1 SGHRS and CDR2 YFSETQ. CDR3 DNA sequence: TGCGCCAGCAGCTCACAGGTAGGAACTGAAGCTTTCTTT. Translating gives CASSSQVGTEAFF.

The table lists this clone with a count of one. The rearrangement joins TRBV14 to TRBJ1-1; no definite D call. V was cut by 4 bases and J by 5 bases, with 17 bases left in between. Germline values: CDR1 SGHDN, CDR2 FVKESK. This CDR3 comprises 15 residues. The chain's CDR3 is CASSPPPGSPTEAFF. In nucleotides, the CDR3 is TGTGCCAGCAGCCCGCCACCGGGGAGCCCTACTGAAGCTTTCTTT.

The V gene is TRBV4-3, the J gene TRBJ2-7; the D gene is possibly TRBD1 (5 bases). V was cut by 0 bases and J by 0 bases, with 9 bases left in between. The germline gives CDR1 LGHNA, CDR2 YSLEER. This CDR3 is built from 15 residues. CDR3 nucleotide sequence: TGCGCCAGCAGCCAAGATCTTGACAGCTCCTACGAGCAGTACTTC. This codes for CASSQDLDSSYEQYF.

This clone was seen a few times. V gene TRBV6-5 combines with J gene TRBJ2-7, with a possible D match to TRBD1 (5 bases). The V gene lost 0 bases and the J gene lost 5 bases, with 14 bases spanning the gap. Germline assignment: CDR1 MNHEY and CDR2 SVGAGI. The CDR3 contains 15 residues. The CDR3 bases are TGTGCCAGCAGTTACTCGAACGAACAGGTCAACGAGCAGTACTTC. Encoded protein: CASSYSNEQVNEQYF.